This TCR beta chain was identified during a study of blood T cell repertoires in COVID-19. On the study more broadly: Nucleic acid was either cDNA or gDNA, and it came from T cells, B-cell-depleted T cells, or PBMCs.

Everyone who took part was roughly 18 to 90 years old, and they came from 20 to 25 US areas. Grouping used clinical history reported by participants in a survey and questionnaire. Recovery among Cohort 3 donors was established by two negative PCRs, clearance, or symptom resolution. This table comes from immunoSEQ multiplex PCR, and its TCRdb copy is limited to in-frame clones, with some not included. Counted here are tens of thousands of clones, 88% occurring once; the ten biggest clones make up around a tenth. The germline V gene encodes CDR1 LNHNV and CDR2 YYDKDF (reference sequence). The V and J ends lost 0 bases and 4 bases, in that order; junction bases with no gene match: 3. The CDR3 has 15 residues.

The receptor was isolated from a woman aged 40-49 years who had recovered from COVID-19. The sequenced sample consisted of PBMCs or T cells enriched from blood (not recorded which). The rearrangement joins TRBV15 to TRBJ1-2; 9 bases align to TRBD1. DNA of the CDR3: TGTGCCACCAGCAGAGATACAGGGGGCGTCTATGGCTACACCTTC. This translates into CATSRDTGGVYGYTF.